What follows is one TCR beta chain and its context. Its antigen is still unknown. This record belongs to a study of T cells after yellow fever vaccination. The wider study: Low-cell-number fractions were prepared with SMART-Seq v4 Ultra Low Input. Regarding the study as a whole: FACS-sorted repertoires could harbor abundant contaminating bulk-population clonotypes. A small proportion of clonotypes was detected in both the CD4 and CD8 compartments.

5'RACE template switching produced TCR cDNA carrying a universal primer site and UMIs. TCRdb re-called the 5' RACE reads with MiXCR, one entry per CDR3 protein. The table lists roughly 350,000 distinct CDR3 sequences, 4.1% of them singletons, with around 24% in the top ten. The sequence derives from a young man who received the YFV17D yellow fever vaccine. The specimen comprised PBMCs, sampled 5 days after the yellow fever booster vaccination.

In DNA form, the CDR3 reads TGTGCCAGCTCGGCGGAACCCACCTTCCCCAACACTGAAGCTTTCTTT. It yields the protein CASSAEPTFPNTEAFF. V and J are TRBV6-5 and TRBJ1-1; D is uncertain. The V end was cut by 8 bases, the J end by 2 bases, with 21 bases between. Germline V gives CDR1 MNHEY, CDR2 SVGAGI. The CDR3 consists of 16 residues.